A single sample gave rise to the 10 T cell receptor beta chains below, sequenced in a study of a mutant IDH1 vaccine in newly diagnosed glioma. What these receptors recognize is not known. Stated time point: week 11, during vaccination. In every dose of vaccine, 300 ug of mutant IDH1 20-mer peptide was given alongside topical imiquimod. The assay was immunoSEQ multiplex PCR, and TCRdb's table has in-frame clones only and misses some. The data contain 110,000 or so clones, almost 90% of them seen just once; the ten biggest clones take up roughly 0.57%. The sequenced sample was PBMCs, obtained from a glioma patient whose treatment included an IDH1 peptide vaccine. Source of these receptors: a woman aged 50 to 60 with glioma.

This chain uses TRBV4-1 with TRBJ2-7, with a possible D match to TRBD1 (6 bases). Germline values: CDR1 MGHRA, CDR2 YSYEKL. CDR3 length: 13 amino acids. V dropped 2 bases and J dropped 2 bases, with 7 bases sitting between them. CDR3 DNA sequence: TGCGCCAGCAGCCAACCAGGGGCCTACGAGCAGTACTTC. Its translation is CASSQPGAYEQYF.

This chain connects TRBV10-2 to TRBJ2-5, with D possibly TRBD2 on 6 matching bases. The V and J ends lost 10 bases and 3 bases respectively, with 18 bases between them. The CDR3 runs to 14 residues. Germline lookup yields CDR1 WSHSY and CDR2 SAAADI. The CDR3 coding sequence is TGCGCCACTTGGGAGGCTAGCTGGGAAGAGACCCAGTACTTC. This sequence encodes CATWEASWEETQYF.

The chain uses TRBV6-1 and TRBJ2-5; perhaps TRBD1 as D (6 bases). The last part of the DNA fits TRBJ2-7 better; the J call may be wrong. From germline, CDR1 is MNHNS and CDR2 SASEGT. The CDR3 has 14 residues. In DNA form, the CDR3 reads TGTGCCAGCGGGGGCAGGGGCCTCTCCTACGAGCAGTACTTC. This sequence encodes CASGGRGLSYEQYF.

The chain joins TRBV4-2 to TRBJ2-5; no reliable D call. The J call may be in error: the DNA end matches TRBJ2-7 better. The CDR3 totals 13 residues. Germline assignment: CDR1 LGHNA and CDR2 YNFKEQ. Here the CDR3 DNA reads TGTGCCAGCAGCCAAGATGTCAGCTACGAGCAGTACTTC. It translates to CASSQDVSYEQYF.

The rearrangement uses TRBV29-1 and TRBJ2-7, with TRBD1 matching over 11 bases. CDR3 length equals 13 residues. V was pared by 4 bases and J by 5 bases, with 4 bases of the junction left unmatched. Germline V gives CDR1 SQVTM, CDR2 ANQGSEA. DNA for the CDR3: TGCAGCGTTGTGTCGGGACAGGGGGACGAGCAGTACTTC. This codes for CSVVSGQGDEQYF.

The gene calls are TRBV30 and TRBJ1-6; TRBD1 agrees at 10 bases. The V gene's germline CDR1 is GTSNPN and CDR2 SVGIG (reference sequence). J was trimmed by 0 bases and V by 3 bases; bases with no gene match: 14. CDR3 length: 20 residues. DNA for the CDR3: TGTGCCTGGAGGTGGGGTATCCGGGACAGGGGATACTCCTATAATTCACCCCTCCACTTT. It encodes CAWRWGIRDRGYSYNSPLHF.

V is TRBV18 and J is TRBJ1-2; no firm D call. V was trimmed by 2 bases and J by 6 bases, leaving 10 bases between them. Germline V gene sequence: CDR1 KGHSH, CDR2 LQKENI. This CDR3 contains 13 residues. CDR3 DNA: TGTGCCAGCTCACCAAGGACCAGTGATGGCTACACCTTC. Translation: CASSPRTSDGYTF.

The CDR3 spells CASSDPGVGEQFF. In DNA, the CDR3 is TGTGCCAGCAGTGACCCCGGGGTTGGGGAGCAGTTCTTC. The rearrangement links TRBV25-1 to TRBJ2-1; tentative D call: TRBD2 (5 bases). Trimming took off 3 bases at V and 10 bases at J, with 13 bases between the two ends. Germline CDR1 MGHDK, CDR2 SYGVNS. CDR3 size: 13 residues.

This clone came up once. The chain combines TRBV9 with TRBJ2-3; 11 bases match TRBD2. Germline V gene data show CDR1 as SGDLS and CDR2 as YYNGEE. The CDR3 is made up of 17 amino acids. Germline trimming cut 0 bases from V and 5 bases from J; bases unmatched to any gene: 8. CDR3 loop: CASSVALAGDSKDTQYF. The CDR3, as DNA: TGTGCCAGCAGCGTAGCACTAGCGGGAGATTCGAAAGATACGCAGTATTTT.

This chain joins TRBV5-5 and TRBJ2-5; TRBD2 aligns across 13 bases. J gave up 5 bases and V 4 bases, and 2 bases lay outside the gene matches. CDR1 SGHKS and CDR2 YYEKEE come from the germline V gene (reference sequence). The CDR3 length is 14 residues. CDR3 nucleotide sequence: TGTGCCAGCAGCACGGGACTAGCGGGGGAGACCCAGTACTTC. It yields the protein CASSTGLAGETQYF.